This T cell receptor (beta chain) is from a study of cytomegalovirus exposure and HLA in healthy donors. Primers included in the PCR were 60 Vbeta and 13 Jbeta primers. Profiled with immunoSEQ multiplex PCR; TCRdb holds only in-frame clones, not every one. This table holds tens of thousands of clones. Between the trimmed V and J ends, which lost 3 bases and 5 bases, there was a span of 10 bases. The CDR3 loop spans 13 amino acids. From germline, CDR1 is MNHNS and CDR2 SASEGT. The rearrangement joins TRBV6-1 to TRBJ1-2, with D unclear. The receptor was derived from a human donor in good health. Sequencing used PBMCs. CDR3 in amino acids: CASSENPQYGYTF. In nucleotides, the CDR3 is TGTGCCAGCAGTGAGAACCCCCAGTATGGCTACACCTTC.